This T cell receptor (beta chain) derives from a study of cytomegalovirus exposure and HLA in healthy donors. The CDR3 is 15 amino acids. Trimming shortened V by 1 base and J by 3 bases, and 13 bases separated the two germline ends. Germline V lookup: CDR1 SGHRS, CDR2 YFSETQ. Broader study findings: Reportedly, cytomegalovirus status was diagnosed with high sensitivity and specificity.

Primers: 60 Vbeta forward and 13 Jbeta reverse. The data were produced by immunoSEQ multiplex PCR, yet TCRdb's version contains in-frame clones alone and is incomplete. This sample has 90,000 to 100,000 clones, with about 80% found just once. For this clone: The target antigen is unknown.

This TCR came from a man between 35 and 55 years old in good health and CMV-seronegative. The V call is TRBV5-1, the J call TRBJ1-1; D is uncertain. Material: PBMCs. This CDR3 reads CASSLTPREDTEAFF. CDR3 nucleotide sequence: TGCGCCAGCAGCTTGACCCCCCGGGAGGACACTGAAGCTTTCTTT. Looking up the rest from reference TRBV5-1 and TRBJ1-1 gives the full variable domain: KAGVTQTPRYLIKTRGQQVTLSCSPISGHRSVSWYQQTPGQGLQFLFEYFSETQRNKGNFPGRFSGRQFSNSRSEMNVSTLELGDSALYLCASSLTPREDTEAFFGQGTRLTVV.